This T cell receptor beta chain was recorded in a study of metastatic and nonmetastatic thyroid tumors. Study in general: Thyroid patients, malignant and benign, had repertoires compared across blood and tumor or nodule tissue. Overall study findings and caveats: Benign nodules reportedly had significantly lower TCR beta diversity than malignant thyroid tumors in blood and tumor.

How the authors handled the data: The distant-metastasis classifier for papillary thyroid cancer was built from CDR3 differences across clinicopathological groups. TCRdb called clones again from the PCR reads with MiXCR. The V and J calls reflect TCRdb's pipeline rather than the authors' work. Of about 20,000 clones in the sample, under 35% were seen once. Trimming took 4 bases from V and 0 from J; bases not matched to a gene: 7. The CDR3 loop spans 16 amino acids. In germline, CDR1 is LGHDT, CDR2 YNNKEL (reference sequence). A note on this clone: The antigen is not known.

The entire patient cohort was treatment-naive prior to thyroid surgery. The sequence derives from a female donor with papillary thyroid cancer or a benign thyroid nodule (not recorded which). Some clones in this sample may be carry-over from other donors' samples. Material for sequencing was blood. V usage is TRBV3-1 and J usage is TRBJ2-7, with TRBD2 matching over 9 bases. CDR3 residues: CASSRDPGLASYEQYF. Written as DNA, the CDR3 is TGTGCCAGCAGCCGAGACCCGGGACTAGCCTCCTACGAGCAGTACTTC.